These 15 T cell receptor beta chains came from one sample sequenced in a study of patients and donors after allogeneic stem cell transplantation. MiXCR, run by TCRdb on the RT-PCR reads, gives a single entry per CDR3 protein. The sample holds more than 850,000 distinct CDR3 sequences, more than 15% seen once. Material for sequencing was blood, either unsorted or a sorted T cell fraction (not recorded which). The receptors shown here come from a human donor who was either an allogeneic HSCT recipient or a stem cell or donor lymphocyte infusion donor (not recorded which). It is not recorded whose cells these are; they may come from a transplant donor.

The rearrangement uses TRBV24-1 and TRBJ2-1; the D is unclear. The V and J ends lost 3 bases and 7 bases respectively, with 12 bases between them. Germline V gene data show CDR1 as KGHDR and CDR2 as SFDVKD. The CDR3 extends over 14 amino acids. The CDR3 sequence: CATSDPMFSNEQFF. In nucleotides, the CDR3 is TGTGCCACCAGTGATCCGATGTTCTCGAATGAGCAGTTCTTC.

This clonotype showed up just a few times. This chain links TRBV2 with TRBJ2-3; D is unclear. This CDR3 has 12 residues. Germline V gene lookup returns CDR1 SNHLY and CDR2 FYNNEI. V was pared by 6 bases and J by 2 bases, with 6 bases between. In DNA form, the CDR3 reads TGTGCCAGCAGAACCAACACAGATACGCAGTATTTT. Protein: CASRTNTDTQYF.

This clonotype has at least ten counts. The chain recombines TRBV12-3 or TRBV12-4 with TRBJ1-2, with no clear D. This CDR3 comprises 13 residues. Deletions cut 3 bases from V and 4 bases from J, with 9 bases between. The CDR3 DNA is TGTGCCAGCAGTTTGACCGGTCGCTATGGCTACACCTTC. Translated, it gives CASSLTGRYGYTF.

CDR3 nucleotides: TGTGCCAGCAGTTACGGGCTTGGGCAGAGCTCTGGAAACACCATATATTTT. This translates into CASSYGLGQSSGNTIYF. The gene calls are TRBV6-5 and TRBJ1-3; D is uncertain. V lost 2 bases and J lost 0, with 14 bases in between. Germline CDR1 is MNHEY and CDR2 is SVGAGI. The CDR3 loop spans 17 amino acids.

This clonotype has a handful of counts. The CDR3 loop is CSASRGKRGQYF. As DNA, the CDR3 is TGCAGTGCTAGCCGTGGCAAGAGGGGGCAGTACTTC. The chain couples TRBV20-1 to TRBJ2-7; D is tentatively TRBD1 or TRBD2 (5 bases each). Trimming removed 3 bases at V and 9 bases at J, with 15 bases between. This CDR3 comprises 12 residues. The germline V gene has CDR1 DFQATT and CDR2 SNEGSKA (reference sequence).

The chain employs TRBV6-1 and TRBJ2-3; weak D call: TRBD2 (5 bases). The CDR3 totals 14 residues. Trimming pared 7 bases from V and 2 bases from J, leaving 13 bases between. Germline V CDR1 and CDR2: MNHNS, SASEGT. The CDR3 here is CASKGKRHTDTQYF. The DNA of the CDR3 is TGTGCCAGCAAGGGTAAGCGGCACACAGATACGCAGTATTTT.

This chain uses TRBV7-9 with TRBJ2-5; 12 positions agree with TRBD2. This CDR3 spans 16 amino acids. Looked up from germline, CDR1 is SEHNR and CDR2 is FQNEAQ (reference sequence). The V gene end was trimmed by 4 bases and the J gene end by 4 bases; junction bases not matched to a gene: 7. CDR3 bases: TGTGCCAGCAGCTCGACTAGCGGGAGATTAGTAGAGACCCAGTACTTC. Translating it yields CASSSTSGRLVETQYF. Filled out from reference TRBV7-9 and TRBJ2-5, the complete variable domain reads DTGVSQNPRHKITKRGQNVTFRCDPISEHNRLYWYRQTLGQGPEFLTYFQNEAQLEKSRLLSDRFSAERPKGSFSTLEIQRTEQGDSAMYLCASSSTSGRLVETQYFGPGTRLLVL.

There are a few counts of this clonotype. CDR3 loop: CASTNRGLSPLHF. CDR3 bases: TGTGCCAGTACGAATAGGGGGTTATCACCCCTCCACTTT. V and J are TRBV19 and TRBJ1-6; possible D gene TRBD1, 6 bases. The germline CDR1 and CDR2 sequences are LNHDA and SQIVND (reference sequence). This CDR3 is built from 13 residues. Deletions cut 7 bases from V and 10 bases from J, with 14 bases between.

This clonotype turned up a few times. The genes are TRBV7-2 and TRBJ2-1; perhaps TRBD1 as D (5 bases). Germline values: CDR1 SGHTA, CDR2 FQGNSA. The CDR3 runs 15 residues. V dropped 2 bases and J dropped 9 bases, with 17 bases sitting between them. This CDR3 reads CASSLSARVEGEQFF. The CDR3 DNA is TGTGCCAGCAGCTTATCTGCCAGGGTGGAAGGTGAGCAGTTCTTC. The whole variable domain, remainder taken from reference TRBV7-2 and TRBJ2-1, is GAGVSQSPSNKVTEKGKDVELRCDPISGHTALYWYRQSLGQGLEFLIYFQGNSAPDKSGLPSDRFSAERTGGSVSTLTIQRTQQEDSAVYLCASSLSARVEGEQFFGPGTRLTVL.

J is TRBJ2-3 and V is TRBV12-5, with D tentatively TRBD1 or TRBD2 (5 bases each). Trimming took 6 bases from V and 1 from J, leaving 14 bases between them. The CDR3 covers 15 residues. Looked up from germline, CDR1 is LGHNT and CDR2 is FRNRAP. DNA for the CDR3: TGTGCTAGTGGCCTGGGGGACCGGCGCACAGATACGCAGTATTTT. Its translation: CASGLGDRRTDTQYF.

V is TRBV20-1 and J is TRBJ2-3; 11 positions match TRBD2. In germline, CDR1 is DFQATT, CDR2 SNEGSKA (reference sequence). The CDR3 loop spans 15 amino acids. After removal of 6 bases from V and 5 bases from J, the junction contained 10 bases not matched to a gene. CDR3 sequence reads: CSAWGLAVWEDTQYF. The CDR3 region has the DNA TGCAGTGCATGGGGACTAGCGGTGTGGGAAGATACGCAGTATTTT.

This rearrangement joins TRBV11-2 to TRBJ2-5; TRBD1 is a possible D gene (6 bases). CDR1 and CDR2 from the germline V gene are SGHAT and FQNNGV. The CDR3 totals 15 residues. Between the trimmed V and J ends, which lost 6 bases and 4 bases, there was a span of 18 bases. CDR3 DNA: TGTGCCAGCAGATCCCTCACAGGGTCTCCAGAGACCCAGTACTTC. This codes for CASRSLTGSPETQYF.

This chain joins TRBV20-1 and TRBJ2-3, with 7 bases fitting TRBD1. The V gene end was trimmed by 3 bases and the J gene end by 1 base; junction bases not matched to a gene: 7. The germline V gene has CDR1 DFQATT and CDR2 SNEGSKA (reference sequence). CDR3 length: 15 residues. The CDR3 here is CSASSTGPRTDTQYF. DNA for the CDR3: TGCAGTGCTAGTTCGACAGGGCCCCGCACAGATACGCAGTATTTT.

This chain links TRBV12-3 or TRBV12-4 with TRBJ2-2, with a weak D call TRBD2 (7 bases). The CDR3 runs to 16 residues. Trimming removed 0 bases at V and 4 bases at J, with 12 bases between. CDR3 sequence (DNA): TGTGCCAGCAGTTTAGCAGGGGGGGGGCGCACCGGGGAGCTGTTTTTT. This translates into CASSLAGGGRTGELFF.

The genes are TRBV25-1 and TRBJ1-6; no reliable D call. Germline V gives CDR1 MGHDK, CDR2 SYGVNS. The V end lost 4 bases, the J end lost 0 bases, and 7 bases lay between the germline ends. The CDR3 is 15 residues long. CDR3 residues: CASSARSSYNSPLHF. In DNA, the CDR3 is TGTGCCAGCAGTGCGCGTAGCTCCTATAATTCACCCCTCCACTTT.